Below, one TCR beta chain is given with its context. The source of the sample is a study of blood T cell repertoires in COVID-19. Study in general: Sample material is recorded as cDNA or gDNA derived from T cells, B-cell-depleted T cells, or PBMCs.

In the authors' workflow: Estimates of nucleated cell counts were drawn from the amplification of reference gene primers. The table came from immunoSEQ multiplex PCR; TCRdb's copy has only in-frame clones and leaves some out. The V and J calls and clone size are taken from that table; D and trimming were inferred from the DNA. The table has about 440,000 clones, approximately 88% seen once. V was cut by 11 bases and J by 7 bases, with 9 bases left in between. The germline gives CDR1 SGHAT, CDR2 FQDESV (reference sequence). The CDR3 runs 10 residues. The TCR sequence derives from a woman aged 50 to 60 with COVID-19, enrolled during active disease. The sample was peripheral blood. The genes are TRBV11-1 and TRBJ2-1; D gene uncertain. The CDR3 DNA follows: TGTGCCTGCTCCGGGAATGAGCAGTTCTTC. It encodes CACSGNEQFF.